Included here is one T cell receptor (beta chain) sequence, with context. These data belong to a study of Ad26.COV2.S vaccination and SARS-CoV-2 variants. This CDR3 comprises 16 residues. Germline assignment: CDR1 SGDLS and CDR2 YYNGEE. V shed 3 bases and J 7 bases; nucleotides not matched to a gene: 5. Sample treatment: 15 to 20 received Ad26.COV2.S at low or high dose, single or two shots; 5 received placebo; per-sample allocation not given. Following the first vaccine or placebo injection, samples were taken on day 63. It was an adult aged 18-55 years in Boston who was the donor. An Ad26 vector expressing Wuhan-strain SARS-CoV-2 spike served as the vaccine. The table came from immunoSEQ multiplex PCR; TCRdb's copy has only in-frame clones and leaves some out. Seen here are a few hundred thousand clones, approximately 88% observed once, and the top ten hold less than 4%.

This clonotype originated in a person aged 18-65 years who received the Ad26.COV2.S COVID-19 vaccine or a placebo. This chain links TRBV9 with TRBJ2-2; 14 positions agree with TRBD2. Sequencing was performed on peripheral blood, taken in a trial of Ad26.COV2.S vaccine versus placebo. CDR3 in DNA: TGTGCCAGCAGCGCGACTAGCGGGGGGGCCGGCGGGGAGCTGTTTTTT. As protein: CASSATSGGAGGELFF.